The clone carrying this TCR beta chain was detected ten times or more. These data come from a study of identical twins. MiXCR was run by TCRdb on the 5' RACE reads, yielding one entry per CDR3 protein. Of roughly 260,000 distinct CDR3 sequences in the sample, more than 13% were seen once. The V gene's germline CDR1 is SGHKS and CDR2 YYEKEE (reference sequence). V lost 2 bases, J lost 0 bases, and 12 bases lay in between. The CDR3 runs 15 residues. The source is a woman aged 18-29 years in good health. Sequenced material: memory (CD45RO+) T cells sorted from blood. V is TRBV5-5 and J is TRBJ2-7; D unresolved. DNA of the CDR3: TGTGCCAGCAGCTTCTACCCTACTACCTCCTACGAGCAGTACTTC. It yields the protein CASSFYPTTSYEQYF.